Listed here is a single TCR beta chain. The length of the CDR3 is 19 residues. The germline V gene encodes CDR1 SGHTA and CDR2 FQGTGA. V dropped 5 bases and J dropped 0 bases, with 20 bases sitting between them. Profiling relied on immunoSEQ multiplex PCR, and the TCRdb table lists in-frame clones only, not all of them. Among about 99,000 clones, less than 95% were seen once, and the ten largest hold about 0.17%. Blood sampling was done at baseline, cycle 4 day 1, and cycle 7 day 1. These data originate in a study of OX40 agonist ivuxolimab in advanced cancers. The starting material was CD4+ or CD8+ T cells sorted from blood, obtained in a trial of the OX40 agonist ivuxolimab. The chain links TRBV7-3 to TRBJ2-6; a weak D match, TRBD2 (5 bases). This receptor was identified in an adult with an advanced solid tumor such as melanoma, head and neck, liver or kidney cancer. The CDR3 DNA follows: TGTGCCAGCAGCAAAACGGGGTCTCATCTGGACTCTGGGGCCAACGTCCTGACTTTC. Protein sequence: CASSKTGSHLDSGANVLTF.